The 19 T cell receptor beta chains below come from one sample, sequenced in a study of naive and memory T cell subsets. Study observations and caveats: A few larger clonotypes appeared in naive repertoires, especially CD8, possibly memory cells re-expressing CD45RA.

Their specific antigens are unknown. Two oligonucleotides, mixed equimolar, formed the beta constant-region primer covering TRBC1 and TRBC2. Four rounds of PCR amplified the ligated cDNA using nested alpha and beta constant-region primers plus SP2. Each CDR3 protein is one row after TCRdb ran MiXCR on the UMI-ligation and nested PCR reads. The sample holds around 140,000 distinct CDR3 sequences, roughly 20% seen once. Sequenced material: naive CD4+ T cells from blood. The source of these receptors is a human donor in good health.

Comment on this clonotype: The CDR3 does not end in the conserved phenylalanine or tryptophan, so this is likely a read error. V and J are TRBV7-6 and TRBJ2-5; 7 bases agree with TRBD2. Germline CDR1 SGHVS, CDR2 FNYEAQ. V shed 4 bases and J 7 bases; nucleotides not matched to a gene: 9. The CDR3 covers 14 residues. The CDR3 DNA reads as TGTGCCAGCAGCTCCTTTAGCGGGCACCGGACCCAGTACTCC. This codes for CASSSFSGHRTQYS.

The rearrangement joins TRBV10-3 to TRBJ2-3, with a possible D match to TRBD2 (5 bases). CDR1 is ENHRY and CDR2 is SYGVKD in the germline V gene. This CDR3 is built from 14 residues. V lost 4 bases and J lost 2, with 10 bases in between. CDR3 protein: CAISGEPATDTQYF. DNA of the CDR3: TGTGCCATCAGTGGGGAGCCCGCCACAGATACGCAGTATTTT.

This clonotype was seen many times. V usage is TRBV18 and J usage is TRBJ1-5, with 8 bases matching TRBD1. Germline values: CDR1 KGHSH, CDR2 LQKENI. J lost 7 bases, V lost 3 bases, and 8 bases had no gene match. This CDR3 comprises 15 residues. CDR3 coding DNA: TGTGCCAGCTCACCCCAGAAAGGGACAGGCCAGCCCCAGCATTTT. Protein product: CASSPQKGTGQPQHF.

V and J are TRBV25-1 and TRBJ1-3; a possible D gene is TRBD1 (5 bases). The CDR3 has 13 amino acids. Deletions cut 9 bases from V and 1 base from J, with 10 bases between. The germline CDR1 and CDR2 sequences are MGHDK and SYGVNS. CDR3 region: CASQRQSGNTIYF. CDR3 coding DNA: TGTGCCAGTCAGAGACAGTCTGGAAACACCATATATTTT.

The chain uses TRBV10-3 and TRBJ2-3; D remains unclear. The length of the CDR3 is 14 residues. Germline V gene data show CDR1 as ENHRY and CDR2 as SYGVKD. Trimming pared 10 bases from V and 2 bases from J, leaving 16 bases between. The DNA for the CDR3 is TGTGCCAGCTCGGCGTCGACAAACACAGATACGCAGTATTTT. Encoded protein: CASSASTNTDTQYF.

The chain links TRBV7-2 to TRBJ2-7; 8 bases fit TRBD1. J was trimmed by 7 bases and V by 5 bases; bases with no gene match: 10. CDR3 length: 14 amino acids. Germline CDR1 is SGHTA and CDR2 is FQGNSA. Here the CDR3 DNA reads TGTGCCAGCAGCCAGGACAGGGCCCTGGCTGAGCAGTACTTC. It specifies CASSQDRALAEQYF.

The chain carries TRBV6-6 and TRBJ1-4; the match to TRBD1 covers 7 bases. CDR1 is MNHNY, CDR2 SVGAGI, per germline (reference sequence). The CDR3 covers 14 residues. Trimming took 5 bases from V and 8 from J; bases not matched to a gene: 8. The CDR3 spells CASSLRGFGEKLFF. The DNA for the CDR3 is TGTGCCAGCAGTCTCAGGGGGTTTGGGGAAAAACTGTTTTTT.

The chain has TRBV7-2 and TRBJ1-4, with TRBD1 identical over 7 bases. Germline CDR1 SGHTA, CDR2 FQGNSA. Trimming took 8 bases from V and 3 from J; bases not matched to a gene: 6. The CDR3 runs 14 residues. CDR3 bases: TGTGCCAGCGGATGGGACAGTTCTAATGAAAAACTGTTTTTT. Translating gives CASGWDSSNEKLFF.

The table lists this clonotype with a few counts. The V call is TRBV3-1, the J call TRBJ1-1; TRBD1 matches at 8 bases. The length of the CDR3 is 14 residues. From germline, CDR1 is LGHDT and CDR2 YNNKEL (reference sequence). V shed 8 bases, J shed 3 bases, and the junction held 8 bases outside the gene matches. The CDR3 spells CASSIDRGYTEAFF. The DNA of the CDR3 is TGTGCCAGCTCAATTGACAGGGGATACACTGAAGCTTTCTTT.

The chain has TRBV18 and TRBJ2-7; either TRBD1 or TRBD2 may supply D (5 bases each). There are 13 residues in the CDR3. Looked up from germline, CDR1 is KGHSH and CDR2 is LQKENI. The germline V and J ends were trimmed by 8 bases and 0 bases, with 11 bases remaining between them. The CDR3 nucleotides read TGTGCCAGCCAGGGACGGCCCTCCTACGAGCAGTACTTC. Protein product: CASQGRPSYEQYF.

The chain has TRBV2 and TRBJ2-7; 8 bases agree with TRBD2. The germline V gene has CDR1 SNHLY and CDR2 FYNNEI. The CDR3 runs 14 residues. The J segment lost 7 bases and the V segment lost 3 bases, leaving 8 bases of the junction unmatched. The CDR3 protein is CASSDPAGAREQYF. CDR3 nucleotides: TGTGCCAGCAGTGACCCAGCGGGAGCGAGAGAGCAGTACTTC.

The V call is TRBV4-3, the J call TRBJ1-1; 8 nucleotides line up with TRBD1. The CDR3 totals 13 residues. Trimming took 4 bases from V and 7 from J; bases not matched to a gene: 5. From germline, CDR1 is LGHNA and CDR2 YSLEER. The CDR3 DNA sequence: TGCGCCAGCAGCCCGATACAGGGGGGTGAAGCTTTCTTT. Its protein product is CASSPIQGGEAFF.

The chain combines TRBV25-1 with TRBJ1-2; 7 positions match TRBD1. V shed 1 base, J shed 8 bases, and the junction held 7 bases outside the gene matches. CDR1 is MGHDK, CDR2 SYGVNS, per germline. The CDR3 runs to 14 residues. The chain's CDR3 is CASSEFRTGGGYTF. The DNA of the CDR3 is TGTGCCAGCAGTGAATTTAGGACAGGAGGGGGCTACACCTTC.

The chain uses TRBV11-2 and TRBJ1-2, with D tentatively TRBD1 (5 bases). The germline V and J ends were trimmed by 7 bases and 4 bases, with 13 bases remaining between them. Germline V gives CDR1 SGHAT, CDR2 FQNNGV. This CDR3 is 13 amino acids long. CDR3 protein: CASTLTVGYGYTF. CDR3 bases: TGTGCCAGCACCTTGACAGTAGGCTATGGCTACACCTTC. The full variable domain, its missing parts supplied by reference TRBV11-2 and TRBJ1-2, is EAGVAQSPRYKIIEKRQSVAFWCNPISGHATLYWYQQILGQGPKLLIQFQNNGVVDDSQLPKDRFSAERLKGVDSTLKIQPAKLEDSAVYLCASTLTVGYGYTFGSGTRLTVV.

The chain uses TRBV28 and TRBJ2-3; maybe TRBD2 (5 bases). The germline V gene has CDR1 MDHEN and CDR2 SYDVKM. The CDR3 spans 13 residues. The V end lost 5 bases, the J end lost 2 bases, and 8 bases lay between the germline ends. CDR3 sequence reads: CASSRRFTDTQYF. DNA for the CDR3: TGTGCCAGCAGTCGGAGGTTCACAGATACGCAGTATTTT.

The chain couples TRBV19 to TRBJ2-2, with 9 nucleotides matching TRBD2. Germline V gene data show CDR1 as LNHDA and CDR2 as SQIVND (reference sequence). This CDR3 region has 15 residues. The V and J ends lost 3 bases and 1 base, in that order; junction bases with no gene match: 0. For the CDR3, the DNA is TGTGCCAGTAGTATGACTAGCGGGAACACCGGGGAGCTGTTTTTT. As protein: CASSMTSGNTGELFF.

This clonotype was counted a single time. This chain uses TRBV9 with TRBJ1-4, with D tentatively TRBD1 (6 bases). Trimming removed 4 bases at V and 6 bases at J, with 13 bases between. The CDR3 covers 14 residues. Germline loops: CDR1 SGDLS, CDR2 YYNGEE. CDR3 DNA: TGTGCCAGCAGCCAGCCGGGGGGCGATGAAAAACTGTTTTTT. It codes for CASSQPGGDEKLFF. Full variable domain (rest looked up from reference TRBV9 and TRBJ1-4): DSGVTQTPKHLITATGQRVTLRCSPRSGDLSVYWYQQSLDQGLQFLIQYYNGEERAKGNILERFSAQQFPDLHSELNLSSLELGDSALYFCASSQPGGDEKLFFGSGTQLSVL.

This clonotype was picked up a small number of times. V gene TRBV4-1 combines with J gene TRBJ2-7, with D uncertain. CDR1 and CDR2 (germline): MGHRA, YSYEKL. V was shortened by 4 bases and J by 0 bases, with 7 bases between the two germline ends. The CDR3 totals 13 residues. CDR3 bases: TGCGCCAGCAGCCGAGTGGGCTCCTACGAGCAGTACTTC. Its translation is CASSRVGSYEQYF.

This clonotype has a handful of counts. The chain has TRBV29-1 and TRBJ2-1; a possible D gene is TRBD2 (5 bases). This CDR3 has 13 amino acids. Germline CDR1 is SQVTM and CDR2 is ANQGSEA. Trimming removed 5 bases from V and 4 bases from J, with 12 bases in between. CDR3 DNA sequence: TGCAGCGTTCTGGACTCGCGGTACAATGAGCAGTTCTTC. This gives the protein CSVLDSRYNEQFF.